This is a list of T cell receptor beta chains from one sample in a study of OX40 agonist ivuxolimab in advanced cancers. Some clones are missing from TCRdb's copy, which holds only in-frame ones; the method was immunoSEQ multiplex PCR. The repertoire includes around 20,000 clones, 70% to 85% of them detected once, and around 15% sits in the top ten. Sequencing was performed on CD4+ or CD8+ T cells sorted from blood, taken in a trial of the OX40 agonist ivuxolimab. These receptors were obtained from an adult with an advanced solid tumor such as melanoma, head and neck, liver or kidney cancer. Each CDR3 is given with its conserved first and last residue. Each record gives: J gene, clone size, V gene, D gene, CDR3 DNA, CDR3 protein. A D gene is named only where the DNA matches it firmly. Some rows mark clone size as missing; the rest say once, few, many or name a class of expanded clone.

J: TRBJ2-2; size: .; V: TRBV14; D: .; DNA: TGTGCCAGCAGCCAAGATGTTGGGGACGGGGAGCTGTTTTTT; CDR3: CASSQDVGDGELFF
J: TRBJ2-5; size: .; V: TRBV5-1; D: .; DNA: TGCGCCAGCAGCTTGCAGGAAGAGACCCAGTACTTC; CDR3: CASSLQEETQYF
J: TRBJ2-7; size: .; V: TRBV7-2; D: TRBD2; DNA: TGTGCCAGCAGCCACACACGGACTAGGAACGAGCAGTACTTC; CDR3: CASSHTRTRNEQYF
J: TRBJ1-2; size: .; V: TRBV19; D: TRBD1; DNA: TGTGCCAGTAGTAGCCGGGACAGTTATGGCTACACCTTC; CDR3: CASSSRDSYGYTF
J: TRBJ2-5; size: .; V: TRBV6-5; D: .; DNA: TGTGCCAGCAGTCACCGCAGGGACGAGACCCAGTACTTC; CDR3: CASSHRRDETQYF
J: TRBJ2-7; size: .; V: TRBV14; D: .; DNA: TGTGCCAGCAGCCAAGAGGAGGCTTTACCCTACGAGCAGTACTTC; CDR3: CASSQEEALPYEQYF
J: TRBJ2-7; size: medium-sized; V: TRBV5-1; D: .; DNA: TGCGCCAGCAGCTTCACGCCGCAATCGAATGGGGCCGAGTACGAGCAGTACTTC; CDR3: CASSFTPQSNGAEYEQYF
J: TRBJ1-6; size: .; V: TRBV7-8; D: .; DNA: TGTGCCAGCAGCTTAGGGACATATAATAATTCACCCCTCCACTTT; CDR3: CASSLGTYNNSPLHF
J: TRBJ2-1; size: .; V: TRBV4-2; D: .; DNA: TGTGCCAGCAGCCTGGACAGAAGCTCCTACAATGAGCAGTTCTTC; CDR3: CASSLDRSSYNEQFF
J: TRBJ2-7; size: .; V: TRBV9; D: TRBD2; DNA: TGTGCCAGCAGCGCGGGACTAGCGGGTTACGAGCAGTACTTC; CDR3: CASSAGLAGYEQYF
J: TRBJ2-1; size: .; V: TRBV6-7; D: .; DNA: TGTGCCAGCCCTATTTCGATCCCGTTCTTC; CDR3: CASPISIPFF
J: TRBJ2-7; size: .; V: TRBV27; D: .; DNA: TGTGCCAGCAGAGCGAGCGTATCCTACGAGCAGTACTTC; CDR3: CASRASVSYEQYF
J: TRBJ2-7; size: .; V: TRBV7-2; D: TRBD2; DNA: TGTGCCAGCAGCTTAGAACTAGCGAATGCCTACGAGCAGTACTTC; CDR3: CASSLELANAYEQYF
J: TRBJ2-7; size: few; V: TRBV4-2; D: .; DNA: TGTGCCAGCAGCCATGTCGGGACCCCCATTTCTCGGTCCTACGAGCAGTACTTC; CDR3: CASSHVGTPISRSYEQYF
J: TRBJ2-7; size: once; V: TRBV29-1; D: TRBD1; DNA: TGCAGCGTTGAAGTAAGGGACAGCACCTACGAGCAGTACTTC; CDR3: CSVEVRDSTYEQYF
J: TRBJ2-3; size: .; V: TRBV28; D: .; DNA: TGTGCCAGCGGATTCTTGGGCGGGATAGGCACAGATACGCAGTATTTT; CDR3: CASGFLGGIGTDTQYF
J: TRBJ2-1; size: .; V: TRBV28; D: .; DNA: TGTGCCAGCAGTTCCCTTAGCCGCTTCAATGAGCAGTTCTTC; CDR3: CASSSLSRFNEQFF
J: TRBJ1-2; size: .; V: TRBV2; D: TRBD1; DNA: TGTGCCAGCAGGATTGAAGGGACAGTTCTTTATGGCTACACCTTC; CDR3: CASRIEGTVLYGYTF
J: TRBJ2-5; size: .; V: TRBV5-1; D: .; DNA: TGCGCCAGCAGCTTGAGCGGGCTGCCCCAGTACTTC; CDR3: CASSLSGLPQYF
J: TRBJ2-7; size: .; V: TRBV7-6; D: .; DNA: TGTGCCAGCAGCGCGTTACAGGGAAGCTCCTACGAGCAGTACTTC; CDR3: CASSALQGSSYEQYF
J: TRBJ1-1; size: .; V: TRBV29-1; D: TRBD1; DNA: TGCAGCGTTTTACAGGGGGCCGCTTTCTTT; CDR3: CSVLQGAAFF
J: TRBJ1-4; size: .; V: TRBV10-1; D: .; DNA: TGCGCCAGCAGTGAGCGGCAGGGAGGGAATGAAAAACTGTTTTTT; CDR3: CASSERQGGNEKLFF
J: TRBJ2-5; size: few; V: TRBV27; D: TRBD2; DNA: TGTGCCAGCAGTTCCATATCCCAAGGGAGGGATAAAGAGACCCAGTACTTC; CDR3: CASSSISQGRDKETQYF
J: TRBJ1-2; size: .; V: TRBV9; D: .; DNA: TGTGCCAGCAGCGCAGACCTTGGGGGCTACACCTTC; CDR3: CASSADLGGYTF
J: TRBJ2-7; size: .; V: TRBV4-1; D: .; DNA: TGCGCCAGCAGCCCCACGGGAGCCGGGTACGAGCAGTACTTC; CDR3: CASSPTGAGYEQYF
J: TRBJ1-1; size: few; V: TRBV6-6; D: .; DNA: TGTGCCAGCAGCCCACGTATGGGCACTGAAGCTTTCTTT; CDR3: CASSPRMGTEAFF
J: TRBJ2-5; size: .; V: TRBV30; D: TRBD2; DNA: TGTGCCTGGAGTATCGGGACTAGCTCACAAGAGACCCAGTACTTC; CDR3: CAWSIGTSSQETQYF
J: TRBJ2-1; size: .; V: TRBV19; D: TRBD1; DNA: TGTGCCAGTCTGGACAGGGGGCTGGATGAGCAGTTCTTC; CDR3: CASLDRGLDEQFF
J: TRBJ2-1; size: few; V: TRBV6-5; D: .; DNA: TGTGCCAGCAGGGACAATGAGCAGTTCTTC; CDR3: CASRDNEQFF
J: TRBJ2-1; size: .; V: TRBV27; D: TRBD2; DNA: TGTGCCAGCAGTTCGCCGGGACTAGCCTATGAGCAGTTCTTC; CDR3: CASSSPGLAYEQFF
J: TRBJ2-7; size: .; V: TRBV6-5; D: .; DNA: TGTGCCAGCAGTTACGACATGAATACTGCCGAGCAGTACTTC; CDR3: CASSYDMNTAEQYF
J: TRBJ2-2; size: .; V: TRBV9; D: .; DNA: TGTGCCAGCGGGGGACTGGCGAACACCGGGGAGCTGTTTTTT; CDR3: CASGGLANTGELFF
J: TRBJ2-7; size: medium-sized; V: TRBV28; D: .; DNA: TGTGCCAGCAGTTTGGTCGGGAGATACGAGCAGTACTTC; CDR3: CASSLVGRYEQYF
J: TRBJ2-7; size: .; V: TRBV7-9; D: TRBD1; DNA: TGCGCCAGCAGCCAAGAAACCGGGACAGCCTACGAGCAGTACTTC; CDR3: CASSQETGTAYEQYF
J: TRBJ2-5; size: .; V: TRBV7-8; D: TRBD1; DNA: TGTGCCAGCAGCTCGGGACAGGTCCAAGAGACCCAGTACTTC; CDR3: CASSSGQVQETQYF
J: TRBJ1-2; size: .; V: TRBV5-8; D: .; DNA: TGTGCCAGCATCACGGACAGTAACTATGGCTACACCTTC; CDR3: CASITDSNYGYTF
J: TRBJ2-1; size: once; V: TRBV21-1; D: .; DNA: TGTGCCAGCAGCAAAACGGGAGGGCGAGATGAGCAGTTCTTC; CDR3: CASSKTGGRDEQFF
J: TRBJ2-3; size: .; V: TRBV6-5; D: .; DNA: TGTGCCAGCAGTTACGGACTACCCTCTAGCACAGATACGCAGTATTTT; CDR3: CASSYGLPSSTDTQYF
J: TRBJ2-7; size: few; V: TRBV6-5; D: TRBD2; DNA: TGTGCCAGCAGTGGAGTAGCGGGAAGCTACGAGCAGTACTTC; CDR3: CASSGVAGSYEQYF
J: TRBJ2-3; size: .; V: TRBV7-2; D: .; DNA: TGTGCCAGCAGCTTAGCAGGGGACACAGATACGCAGTATTTT; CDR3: CASSLAGDTDTQYF
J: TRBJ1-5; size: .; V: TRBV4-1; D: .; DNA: TGCGCCAGCAGCCAGGGGGTAGGGGGGAATCAGCCCCAGCATTTT; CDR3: CASSQGVGGNQPQHF
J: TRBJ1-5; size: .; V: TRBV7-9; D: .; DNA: TGTGCCAGCAGCTCCGACAGCGGCAATCAGCCCCAGCATTTT; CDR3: CASSSDSGNQPQHF
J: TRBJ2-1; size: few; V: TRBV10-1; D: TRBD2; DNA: TGCGCCAGCAGCGGGACTAGCGGGGGAAATGAGCAGTTCTTC; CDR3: CASSGTSGGNEQFF
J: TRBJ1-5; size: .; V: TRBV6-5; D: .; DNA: TGTGCCAGCAGTTGGGGGGGCCCGGGGCAGCCCCAGCATTTT; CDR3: CASSWGGPGQPQHF
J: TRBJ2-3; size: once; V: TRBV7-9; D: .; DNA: TGTGCCAGCAGCTGGGGGGAGGATACGCAGTATTTT; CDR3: CASSWGEDTQYF
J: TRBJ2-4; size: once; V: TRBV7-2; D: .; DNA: TGTGCCAGCAGCCACGGGGAGGACGGGTTAGTCATTCAGTACTTC; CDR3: CASSHGEDGLVIQYF
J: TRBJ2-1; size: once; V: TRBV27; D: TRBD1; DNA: TGTGCCAGCAGTTCCGACAGGGTGAACTTCTTC; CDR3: CASSSDRVNFF
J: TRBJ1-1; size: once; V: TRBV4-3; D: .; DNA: TGCGCCAGCAGCCAGGATACAGGGATGTCCACTGAAGCTTTCTTT; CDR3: CASSQDTGMSTEAFF
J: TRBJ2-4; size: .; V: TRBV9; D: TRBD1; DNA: TGTGCCAGCAAGGGGACAGGGGAAAACATTCAGTACTTC; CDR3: CASKGTGENIQYF
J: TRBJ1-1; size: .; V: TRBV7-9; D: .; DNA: TGTGCCAGCAGCCCGGGACGAACAATGAACACTGAAGCTTTCTTT; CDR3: CASSPGRTMNTEAFF
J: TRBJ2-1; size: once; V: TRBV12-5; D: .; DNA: TGTGCTAGTGGTTTGTCCGGGGCTTACAATGAGCAGTTCTTC; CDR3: CASGLSGAYNEQFF
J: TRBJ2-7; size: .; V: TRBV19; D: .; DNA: TGTGCCAGTAGTCCGAGGATCTCCTACGAGCAGTACTTC; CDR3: CASSPRISYEQYF
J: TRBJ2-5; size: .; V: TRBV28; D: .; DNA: TGTGCCAGCAGTGAAAGTGGTGAGGAGACCCAGTACTTC; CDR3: CASSESGEETQYF
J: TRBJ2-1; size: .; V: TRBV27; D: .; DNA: TGTGCCAGCAGCATCCTCTCCGCTGACGGTGTAGTAAATGAGCAGTTCTTC; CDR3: CASSILSADGVVNEQFF
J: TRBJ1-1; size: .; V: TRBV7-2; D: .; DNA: TGTGCCAGCAGCCCCAGGGGAGGGAACACTGAAGCTTTCTTT; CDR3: CASSPRGGNTEAFF
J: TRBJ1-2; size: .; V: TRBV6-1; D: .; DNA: TGTGCCAGCAGTGAGGATAAAAGGGGGGGCCTGGTCTATGGCTACACCTTC; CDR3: CASSEDKRGGLVYGYTF
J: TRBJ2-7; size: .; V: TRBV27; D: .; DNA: TGTGCCAGCAGTTTAGTGGGAGACTCCTACGAGCAGTATTTC; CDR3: CASSLVGDSYEQYF